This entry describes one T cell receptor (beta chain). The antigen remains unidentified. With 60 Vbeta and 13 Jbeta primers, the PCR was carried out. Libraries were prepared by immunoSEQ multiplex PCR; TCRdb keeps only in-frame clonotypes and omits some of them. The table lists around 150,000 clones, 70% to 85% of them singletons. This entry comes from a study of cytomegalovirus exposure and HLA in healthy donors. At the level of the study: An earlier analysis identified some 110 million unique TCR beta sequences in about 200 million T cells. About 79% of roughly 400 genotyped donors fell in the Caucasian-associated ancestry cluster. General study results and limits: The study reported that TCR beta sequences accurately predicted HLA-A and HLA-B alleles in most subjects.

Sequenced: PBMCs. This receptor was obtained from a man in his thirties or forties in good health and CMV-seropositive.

The CDR3 sequence is CASSLDIAEGEANIQYF. The CDR3 region has the DNA TGTGCCAGCAGCTTAGACATTGCCGAGGGGGAAGCAAACATTCAGTACTTC. This chain joins TRBV11-2 and TRBJ2-4; tentatively, D is TRBD1 (6 bases). Trimming cost V 0 bases and J 6 bases, with 18 bases left between them. The CDR3 contains 17 residues. Germline CDR1 reads SGHAT; CDR2 reads FQNNGV. The full variable domain, rest sourced from reference TRBV11-2 and TRBJ2-4, is EAGVAQSPRYKIIEKRQSVAFWCNPISGHATLYWYQQILGQGPKLLIQFQNNGVVDDSQLPKDRFSAERLKGVDSTLKIQPAKLEDSAVYLCASSLDIAEGEANIQYFGAGTRLSVL.